This entry is about one TCR beta chain. What it binds is unknown. The data derive from a study of shared clonotypes between healthy human individuals. V gave up 4 bases and J gave up 4 bases, with 19 bases separating them. The V gene's germline CDR1 is MNHNS and CDR2 SASEGT. The CDR3 consists of 16 residues. Sequenced by immunoSEQ multiplex PCR; TCRdb stores in-frame clones only, minus some. The table includes around 2.5 million clones, 93% detected once. General study points: Several donors showed sharing of 4.5% to 5% of naive CD4 clonotypes.

The specimen sequenced was naive CD4+ T cells from PBMCs. Subset here: CD45RA+ positively selected. This chain links TRBV6-1 with TRBJ1-2; possibly TRBD1 for D (5 bases). The clonotype originates from a man aged 18 to 30 in good health. Some clones in this sample may be carry-over from other donors' samples. The CDR3 sequence is CASSVTVAGSTYGYTF. CDR3 in DNA: TGTGCCAGCAGTGTGACAGTGGCGGGCAGTACCTATGGCTACACCTTC.